A selection of T cell receptor beta chains follows, all from one sample in a study of tumor and adjacent non-tumor tissue in lung cancer. TCRdb re-analysed the multiplex PCR reads in MiXCR, keeping a single row per CDR3 protein. Of fewer than 130,000 distinct CDR3 sequences listed, approximately 80% were seen once; the top ten hold approximately 22%. Source material: lung tumor tissue. All receptors derive from a man between 65 and 85 years old with non-small cell lung cancer. CDR3s include the opening cysteine and the closing phenylalanine or tryptophan.

v_gene,j_gene,CDR3aa
TRBV6-5,TRBJ2-7,CAVRRRPAGSYEQYF
TRBV20-1,TRBJ2-1,CSARLSGWIVVEQFF
TRBV11-1,TRBJ1-2,CASGLDGTASDSYTF
TRBV20-1,TRBJ2-4,CGARDPQGAKNIQYF
TRBV11-2,TRBJ1-2,CARGLDRRGGSTF
TRBV7-8,TRBJ2-6,CLSSLGIQYGANVLTF
TRBV20-1,TRBJ2-3,CSARDIEGGTDTQYF
TRBV29-1,TRBJ1-1,CSVVTAMNAEAFF
TRBV5-4,TRBJ2-7,CASNLAGQAYDQYF
TRBV5-6,TRBJ2-7,CASGPTLAGGHGNYEQYF
TRBV6-5,TRBJ1-6,CDSSYSSYNSPLHF
TRBV6-5,TRBJ2-2,CASRTSANAGELFF
TRBV12-3/TRBV12-4,TRBJ2-3,CASCFSEGGDTQYF
TRBV28,TRBJ2-3,CASGGTSGRPNTYTQYF
TRBV6-6,TRBJ2-7,CTSSYSPSRGYEQYF
TRBV6-6,TRBJ1-1,CASFVGLLDTEAFF
TRBV12-3/TRBV12-4,TRBJ2-3,CASTLARGITGTQYF
TRBV20-1,TRBJ2-5,CSILMGGTQYF
TRBV29-1,TRBJ1-1,CSVPPGVNNEAFF
TRBV6-1,TRBJ2-7,CTSSDAQGTMEQYF
TRBV6-6,TRBJ2-5,CASSYRYRLAGAQETQYF
TRBV6-5,TRBJ1-1,CASSWTELNTEALF
TRBV4-1,TRBJ1-1,CVSSQQGERVSTEAFF
TRBV29-1,TRBJ2-2,CGADVAGGTGQLFF
TRBV6-1,TRBJ2-7,CASNELVGGSSTAGEQYF
TRBV29-1,TRBJ1-1,CSVEQGAAGTEAFF
TRBV6-6,TRBJ2-7,CASSYSRGYGQYF
TRBV6-5,TRBJ1-2,CASSYQGHGYTF
TRBV6-1,TRBJ2-3,CAISDGLHADTQYF
TRBV29-1,TRBJ2-3,CSVDRLAVVTQYF
TRBV6-5,TRBJ2-7,CASSTMLGYEQYF
TRBV29-1,TRBJ2-5,CRGGGVTQYF
TRBV24-1,NA,CATSDGHVKPHQGQPQYF
TRBV29-1,TRBJ2-5,CSVETGGDTQYF
TRBV12-3/TRBV12-4,TRBJ2-7,CARSTTSGRIYEQYF
TRBV4-1,TRBJ1-2,CASSRGPGLYLYGYTF